These 32 T cell receptor beta chains were all obtained from the same sample, sequenced in a study of OX40 agonist ivuxolimab in advanced cancers. Using immunoSEQ multiplex PCR, the repertoire was profiled, and TCRdb retains in-frame clones only, with some absent. The sample carries roughly 50,000 clones, about 92% recorded once. Sequenced here: CD4+ or CD8+ T cells sorted from blood, sampled in a trial of the OX40 agonist ivuxolimab. The receptors were gathered from an adult with an advanced solid tumor such as melanoma, head and neck, liver or kidney cancer.

This rearrangement joins TRBV7-9 to TRBJ2-2, with 10 bases fitting TRBD2. V gave up 11 bases and J gave up 7 bases; unmatched junction bases: 16. Germline lookup yields CDR1 SEHNR and CDR2 FQNEAQ (reference sequence). CDR3 size: 16 residues. The CDR3 DNA sequence: TGTGCCCTCCAGGGGGCTAGCGGGAGTTCTGGCGGGGAGCTGTTTTTT. It specifies CALQGASGSSGGELFF.

V and J are TRBV7-6 and TRBJ1-2; 7 nucleotides line up with TRBD1. The CDR3 has 17 amino acids. With 4 bases clipped from V and 3 bases from J, the junction kept 14 bases outside the gene matches. The germline CDR1 and CDR2 sequences are SGHVS and FNYEAQ. The CDR3 here is CASSSWTGGQHDYGYTF. CDR3 sequence (DNA): TGTGCCAGCAGCTCCTGGACAGGAGGACAGCACGACTATGGCTACACCTTC.

The chain employs TRBV4-1 and TRBJ2-5, with unresolved D. CDR1 MGHRA and CDR2 YSYEKL come from the germline V gene. The length of the CDR3 is 14 residues. Trimming took off 1 base at V and 2 bases at J, with 8 bases between the two ends. CDR3 region: CASSQVPAQETQYF. The CDR3, as DNA: TGCGCCAGCAGCCAAGTTCCGGCTCAAGAGACCCAGTACTTC.

The gene calls are TRBV27 and TRBJ2-7; 12 bases are shared with TRBD2. The V segment lost 3 bases and the J segment 0 bases; nucleotides outside the gene matches: 6. Per the germline V gene, CDR1 is MNHEY and CDR2 is SMNVEV (reference sequence). This CDR3 comprises 17 residues. The CDR3 coding sequence is TGTGCCAGCAGTTTGCAAGGACTAGCGGGGATCTCCTACGAGCAGTACTTC. Its protein is CASSLQGLAGISYEQYF.

The rearrangement joins TRBV19 to TRBJ1-2, with 9 bases fitting TRBD1. Losses at the gene ends were 8 bases for V and 4 bases for J; bases not matched to a gene: 11. Germline V lookup: CDR1 LNHDA, CDR2 SQIVND (reference sequence). This CDR3 region has 15 residues. CDR3 bases: TGTGCCAGTGCTGGGGACAGGGTGGCCGGCTATGGCTACACCTTC. This codes for CASAGDRVAGYGYTF.

This rearrangement joins TRBV7-8 to TRBJ2-7, with 7 bases matching TRBD2. With 2 bases clipped from V and 5 bases from J, the junction kept 9 bases outside the gene matches. Germline assignment: CDR1 SGHVS and CDR2 FQNEAQ. The CDR3 runs to 15 residues. The CDR3: CASSLFGLGADEQYF. DNA of the CDR3: TGTGCCAGCAGCTTATTTGGACTAGGAGCCGACGAGCAGTACTTC.

V usage is TRBV2 and J usage is TRBJ2-7; 7 bases are shared with TRBD1. The V gene's germline CDR1 is SNHLY and CDR2 FYNNEI. V was clipped by 1 base and J by 1 base; unmatched bases: 4. This CDR3 comprises 15 residues. The chain's CDR3 is CASSEGSGGSYEQYF. CDR3 nucleotides: TGTGCCAGCAGTGAAGGGTCAGGGGGATCCTACGAGCAGTACTTC.

V usage is TRBV5-5 and J usage is TRBJ2-1; 9 nucleotides align to TRBD2. V dropped 4 bases and J dropped 7; count of bases not matched to a gene: 9. The CDR3 consists of 15 residues. Looked up from germline, CDR1 is SGHKS and CDR2 is YYEKEE (reference sequence). The CDR3 protein is CASSLGGGALNEQFF. The CDR3 nucleotides read TGTGCCAGCAGCCTTGGCGGGGGGGCCCTGAATGAGCAGTTCTTC.

The chain employs TRBV2 and TRBJ2-7, with D perhaps matching TRBD1 (6 bases). The germline CDR1 and CDR2 sequences are SNHLY and FYNNEI. The CDR3 loop spans 15 amino acids. V was cut by 8 bases and J by 2 bases, with 19 bases left in between. The DNA of the CDR3 is TGTGCCAGCGTGGTGGGGCAGGGGAATACCTACGAGCAGTACGTC. Residues: CASVVGQGNTYEQYV.

This chain uses TRBV28 with TRBJ1-5; D call uncertain. CDR3 size: 14 residues. The germline V gene has CDR1 MDHEN and CDR2 SYDVKM. V was cut by 5 bases and J by 1 base, with 9 bases left in between. The CDR3 DNA is TGTGCCAGCAGTGATTCACCCAGCAATCAGCCCCAGCATTTT. It is translated as CASSDSPSNQPQHF.

The CDR3 loop is CSVVIGGSTNEKLFF. CDR3 nucleotide sequence: TGCAGCGTTGTGATAGGGGGTTCAACTAATGAAAAACTGTTTTTT. This sequence joins TRBV29-1 and TRBJ1-4; tentative D call: TRBD1 (6 bases). V was trimmed by 4 bases and J by 0 bases, leaving 12 bases between them. CDR1 SQVTM and CDR2 ANQGSEA come from the germline V gene. The CDR3 is 15 residues long.

This clone is medium-sized (0.01 to 0.1%) within its sample. The genes are TRBV11-2 and TRBJ2-4, with 9 nucleotides matching TRBD1. V shed 5 bases and J 4 bases; nucleotides not matched to a gene: 9. CDR3 size: 16 residues. Germline values: CDR1 SGHAT, CDR2 FQNNGV. CDR3 region: CASSPRTGAEKNIQYF. CDR3 nucleotides: TGTGCCAGCAGCCCTCGGACAGGGGCCGAGAAAAACATTCAGTACTTC.

CDR3 nucleotides: TGTGCCAGCAGGCCCCGACTAGGGACCCAAGAGACCCAGTACTTC. Encoded protein: CASRPRLGTQETQYF. This sequence joins TRBV7-7 and TRBJ2-5; tentatively, D is TRBD2 (6 bases). The CDR3 totals 15 residues. Germline V CDR1 and CDR2: SSHAT, FNYEAQ (reference sequence). V was clipped by 6 bases and J by 1 base, with 15 bases between them.

The gene calls are TRBV27 and TRBJ2-2; TRBD1 matches at 7 bases. This CDR3 is built from 15 residues. Germline CDR1 is MNHEY and CDR2 is SMNVEV (reference sequence). Trimming cost V 2 bases and J 5 bases; bases outside gene matches: 5. The CDR3 loop reads CASSLATQGTGELFF. CDR3 sequence (DNA): TGTGCCAGCAGTTTAGCTACACAGGGGACCGGGGAGCTGTTTTTT.

The chain combines TRBV6-5 with TRBJ1-2; tentative D call: TRBD1 (5 bases). Germline V gene data show CDR1 as MNHEY and CDR2 as SVGAGI. The CDR3 extends over 14 amino acids. The V and J ends lost 6 bases and 4 bases respectively, with 15 bases between them. CDR3 coding DNA: TGTGCCAGCAGCTACGTGGGGGACGGCTATGGCTACACCTTC. It codes for CASSYVGDGYGYTF.

This clone has just a few counts. The chain is built from TRBV9 and TRBJ2-7; 9 bases line up with TRBD1. This CDR3 is built from 15 residues. Germline loops: CDR1 SGDLS, CDR2 YYNGEE. V shed 0 bases, J shed 3 bases, and the junction held 4 bases outside the gene matches. The chain's CDR3 is CASSVEGQGYYEQYF. CDR3 nucleotides: TGTGCCAGCAGCGTAGAGGGACAGGGATACTACGAGCAGTACTTC.

This clone was observed a few times. This CDR3 is also generated by other DNA sequences in the sample. The chain links TRBV6-1 to TRBJ2-3, with D perhaps being TRBD1 or TRBD2 (6 bases each). CDR1 MNHNS and CDR2 SASEGT come from the germline V gene. With 2 bases removed from V and 4 bases from J, the gap between germline ends came to 16 bases. This CDR3 has 16 amino acids. CDR3 nucleotide sequence: TGTGCCAGCAGTGAACCCCCCGGGGGCCCCGCAGATACGCAGTATTTT. Translating it yields CASSEPPGGPADTQYF.

The CDR3 DNA reads as TGTGCCAGTAGTATATTTGCGGGAGGGGACACCGGGGAGCTGTTTTTT. As protein: CASSIFAGGDTGELFF. The V call is TRBV19, the J call TRBJ2-2, with 9 positions matching TRBD2. Germline values: CDR1 LNHDA, CDR2 SQIVND (reference sequence). Trimming removed 2 bases from V and 3 bases from J; junction bases left unmatched: 4. The CDR3 extends over 16 amino acids.

The V gene is TRBV19, the J gene TRBJ2-1; D is uncertain. The ends were cut back, 4 bases at V and 8 bases at J, with 12 bases in the middle. Germline lookup yields CDR1 LNHDA and CDR2 SQIVND (reference sequence). The CDR3 sequence is 13 residues long. CDR3 in amino acids: CASSTTPGYEQFF. In nucleotides, the CDR3 is TGTGCCAGTAGTACCACCCCCGGGTATGAGCAGTTCTTC.

The CDR3 is CASSEFRTPYEQYV. CDR3 sequence (DNA): TGCGCCAGCAGTGAGTTCAGGACTCCCTACGAGCAGTACGTC. The chain uses TRBV10-2 and TRBJ2-7, with TRBD2 as a possible D gene (5 bases). V was clipped by 1 base and J by 2 bases, with 9 bases between them. Germline assignment: CDR1 WSHSY and CDR2 SAAADI. The CDR3 contains 14 residues.

On this clone itself: In the same sample, other DNA sequences code for this CDR3. The chain is built from TRBV10-1 and TRBJ2-1; TRBD1 is a possible D gene (5 bases). This CDR3 comprises 14 residues. V was pared by 2 bases and J by 9 bases, with 14 bases between. The V gene's germline CDR1 is WNHNN and CDR2 SYGVQD (reference sequence). Written as DNA, the CDR3 is TGCGCCAGCAGTGAGACCACAGGATATGGTGAGCAGTTCTTC. Residues: CASSETTGYGEQFF.

The rearrangement uses TRBV7-9 and TRBJ2-2; D is uncertain. Germline V gene sequence: CDR1 SEHNR, CDR2 FQNEAQ (reference sequence). The CDR3 has 15 amino acids. Trimming pared 1 base from V and 1 base from J, leaving 7 bases between. The CDR3 region has the DNA TGTGCCAGCAGCTTAGTCGTGGTGAACACCGGGGAGCTGTTTTTT. This translates into CASSLVVVNTGELFF.

This clone was picked up one time. The J gene is TRBJ1-5, the V gene TRBV6-4; a weak D match, TRBD1 (5 bases). Trimming shortened V by 7 bases and J by 3 bases, and 16 bases separated the two germline ends. CDR1 is MRHNA, CDR2 SNTAGT, per germline. The CDR3 is made up of 15 amino acids. CDR3: CASTTEGPINQPQHF. Here the CDR3 DNA reads TGTGCCAGCACCACCGAGGGACCTATCAATCAGCCCCAGCATTTT.

This rearrangement joins TRBV21-1 to TRBJ2-7; the D segment call TRBD2 is taken from the table without a DNA check. TRBV21-1 corresponds to a pseudogene. This CDR3 region has 19 residues. The CDR3 nucleotides are TGTGCCAGCAGCAAAAGTTGTCACGAAAAGTGGACTAGCGGATACGAGCAGTACTTC. It is translated as CASSKSCHEKWTSGYEQYF.

The chain has TRBV20-1 and TRBJ2-7; no firm D call. The ends were cut back, 4 bases at V and 6 bases at J, with 10 bases in the middle. The CDR3 is 11 residues long. Germline lookup yields CDR1 DFQATT and CDR2 SNEGSKA (reference sequence). CDR3 loop: CSATSGGEQYF. The CDR3 nucleotides are TGCAGTGCTACCTCAGGTGGCGAGCAGTACTTC.

The CDR3 spells CASSFSGQPNYGYTF. Written as DNA, the CDR3 is TGTGCCAGCAGTTTTTCGGGACAGCCTAACTATGGCTACACCTTC. The V call is TRBV27, the J call TRBJ1-2; 7 nucleotides match TRBD1. Germline-derived CDR1 and CDR2 are MNHEY and SMNVEV (reference sequence). CDR3 size: 15 residues. Germline trimming cut 3 bases from V and 0 bases from J; bases unmatched to any gene: 4.

The chain links TRBV9 to TRBJ2-4; perhaps TRBD2 as D (5 bases). Trimming removed 0 bases at V and 8 bases at J, with 12 bases between. CDR1 and CDR2 from the germline V gene are SGDLS and YYNGEE. This CDR3 region has 14 residues. CDR3 coding DNA: TGTGCCAGCAGCGTAGATTTGGGAGACGACATTCAGTACTTC. It encodes CASSVDLGDDIQYF. The complete variable domain, with remaining parts taken from reference TRBV9 and TRBJ2-4, reads DSGVTQTPKHLITATGQRVTLRCSPRSGDLSVYWYQQSLDQGLQFLIQYYNGEERAKGNILERFSAQQFPDLHSELNLSSLELGDSALYFCASSVDLGDDIQYFGAGTRLSVL.

The chain couples TRBV15 to TRBJ2-3; the D gene is possibly TRBD2 (5 bases). Germline V lookup: CDR1 LNHNV, CDR2 YYDKDF (reference sequence). The V and J ends lost 1 base and 4 bases respectively, with 12 bases between them. CDR3 length: 15 residues. CDR3 region: CATSRGGRGADTQYF. The CDR3 region has the DNA TGTGCCACCAGCAGAGGAGGGAGAGGCGCAGATACGCAGTATTTT.

This clone showed up just a few times. J is TRBJ1-2 and V is TRBV6-5; D is perhaps TRBD1 (6 bases). Trimming removed 3 bases at V and 5 bases at J, with 16 bases between. The CDR3 has 15 residues. From germline, CDR1 is MNHEY and CDR2 SVGAGI. This CDR3 is CASSYSDSLGYGYTF. In nucleotides, the CDR3 is TGTGCCAGCAGTTATTCGGACAGTCTCGGTTATGGCTACACCTTC.

This clone was found once. This rearrangement joins TRBV27 to TRBJ2-1; D uncertain. CDR1 is MNHEY, CDR2 SMNVEV, per germline (reference sequence). The CDR3 spans 15 residues. V shed 5 bases and J shed 2 bases, with 13 bases lying between them. CDR3 sequence (DNA): TGTGCCAGCAGTCCAACAGATCCTGCCTACAATGAGCAGTTCTTC. Translation gives CASSPTDPAYNEQFF.

The genes are TRBV4-1 and TRBJ2-7; 11 bases fit TRBD2. CDR3 length equals 15 residues. V gave up 0 bases and J gave up 3 bases; unmatched junction bases: 1. The germline V gene has CDR1 MGHRA and CDR2 YSYEKL. Written as DNA, the CDR3 is TGCGCCAGCAGCCAAGAGACTAGCGGGAACTACGAGCAGTACTTC. This sequence encodes CASSQETSGNYEQYF.

The gene calls are TRBV27 and TRBJ2-3; 7 positions agree with TRBD1. Per the germline V gene, CDR1 is MNHEY and CDR2 is SMNVEV (reference sequence). The CDR3 is made up of 13 amino acids. V was pared by 3 bases and J by 6 bases, with 3 bases of the junction left unmatched. The CDR3 DNA reads TGTGCCAGCAGTTTTGTCAGGGGGGATACGCAGTATTTT. It yields the protein CASSFVRGDTQYF.